The entry that follows covers one T cell receptor (beta chain) sequence. V lost 3 bases and J lost 3, with 18 bases in between. CDR3 length: 16 residues. Germline CDR1 is LNHDA and CDR2 is SQIVND (reference sequence). The entry originates in a study of control samples from healthy donors and cancer patients. Generated by immunoSEQ multiplex PCR, the TCRdb table keeps only in-frame clones and is missing some. The sample includes some 130,000 clones, approximately 94% of them seen just once. The chain combines TRBV19 with TRBJ2-7; no firm D call. Sample: PBMCs. The receptor's source is a man in his fifties or sixties with head and neck cancer. The CDR3 bases are TGTGCCAGTAGTATTTTCGCATCCAGTAGTAACTACGAGCAGTACTTC. Translating it yields CASSIFASSSNYEQYF. The whole variable domain, remainder taken from reference TRBV19 and TRBJ2-7, is DGGITQSPKYLFRKEGQNVTLSCEQNLNHDAMYWYRQDPGQGLRLIYYSQIVNDFQKGDIAEGYSVSREKKESFPLTVTSAQKNPTAFYLCASSIFASSSNYEQYFGPGTRLTVT.